The 19 T cell receptor beta chains presented below share a single source sample, sequenced in a study of long-term antiretroviral therapy in people with HIV (dated by TCRdb to 2022 to 2024). The immunoSEQ hsTCRB v3.0 assay was used at survey level resolution for TRB variable region sequencing. The table comes from immuneACCESS by way of TCRdb, which keeps in-frame sequences with V and J called. Part of the clones is missing from these tables; in studies checked, under half for an unresolved V gene and the rest for unknown reasons. Across this sample there are tens of thousands of clones, with around 96% seen only once. About 2.6% of the sample comes from the top ten. The sequencing here drew on unsorted PBMCs, taken 3.7 years after starting antiretroviral therapy. Every receptor here comes from a woman aged 45-65 years with HIV.

This clone came up once. The CDR3, as DNA: TGTGCCAGCACATGGGGGCATCAGCCCCAGCATTTT. This translates into CASTWGHQPQHF. This chain joins TRBV27 and TRBJ1-5, with TRBD1 as a possible D gene (6 bases). V was shortened by 7 bases and J by 5 bases, with 9 bases between the two germline ends. This CDR3 region has 12 residues. Germline-derived CDR1 and CDR2 are MNHEY and SMNVEV (reference sequence).

This chain connects TRBV6-5 to TRBJ1-1, with TRBD1 as a possible D gene (5 bases). Germline-derived CDR1 and CDR2 are MNHEY and SVGAGI. The CDR3 runs 14 residues. Trimming stripped 5 bases from V and 4 bases from J, with 14 bases between. The CDR3 DNA is TGTGCCAGCAGTAGCGCGAGGGGTTCCACTGAAGCTTTCTTT. Its protein product is CASSSARGSTEAFF.

On this clone itself: One end of the junction varies from germline; a read error may be responsible. The chain couples TRBV18 to TRBJ1-4; 7 bases are shared with TRBD1. Germline CDR1 reads KGHSH; CDR2 reads LQKENI. The CDR3 extends over 16 amino acids. This chain's CDR3 is CASSPQTGLANEKLFF. DNA for the CDR3: TGTGCCAGCTCCCCACAGACAGGGTTGGCTAATGAAAAACTGTTTTTT.

The rearrangement joins TRBV7-9 to TRBJ2-3, with D tentatively TRBD1 (6 bases). CDR3 length equals 15 residues. Germline CDR1 reads SEHNR; CDR2 reads FQNEAQ (reference sequence). The V end was cut by 1 base, the J end by 1 base, with 9 bases between. The CDR3, as DNA: TGTGCCAGCAGCTTAGTTCGGACAGGCACAGATACGCAGTATTTT. This gives the protein CASSLVRTGTDTQYF.

The chain couples TRBV10-3 to TRBJ1-5; D possibly corresponds to TRBD1 (5 bases). The CDR3 spans 16 residues. CDR1 and CDR2 (germline): ENHRY, SYGVKD. Trimming removed 0 bases from V and 2 bases from J, with 11 bases in between. The CDR3 here is CAISESGAPGNQPQHF. The CDR3 DNA sequence: TGTGCCATCAGTGAGTCCGGGGCCCCCGGCAATCAGCCCCAGCATTTT.

V and J are TRBV11-2 and TRBJ2-5, with 7 bases matching TRBD1. With 3 bases clipped from V and 2 bases from J, the junction kept 6 bases outside the gene matches. The CDR3 extends over 15 amino acids. Germline loops: CDR1 SGHAT, CDR2 FQNNGV. CDR3 residues: CASSFSGTVQETQYF. Written as DNA, the CDR3 is TGTGCCAGCAGCTTTTCCGGGACAGTTCAAGAGACCCAGTACTTC.

CDR3 in amino acids: CASSPGFGTPDNQPQHF. DNA for the CDR3: TGTGCCAGTAGTCCAGGATTCGGGACGCCCGACAATCAGCCCCAGCATTTT. The chain employs TRBV19 and TRBJ1-5, with D perhaps TRBD1 (5 bases). CDR1 is LNHDA and CDR2 is SQIVND in the germline V gene (reference sequence). Trimming stripped 5 bases from V and 3 bases from J, with 20 bases between. This CDR3 is built from 17 residues.

This rearrangement joins TRBV6-1 to TRBJ2-7, with D unclear. This CDR3 is built from 10 residues. Germline V gene data show CDR1 as MNHNS and CDR2 as SASEGT. Trimming left V 7 bases short and J 4 bases short, with 5 bases between. The CDR3 DNA is TGTGCCAGCACGGAGTACGAGCAGTACTTC. Its protein product is CASTEYEQYF.

This chain uses TRBV27 with TRBJ2-2; 7 bases agree with TRBD1. Trimming removed 5 bases from V and 4 bases from J; junction bases left unmatched: 4. The CDR3 runs to 14 residues. The germline V gene encodes CDR1 MNHEY and CDR2 SMNVEV (reference sequence). CDR3 nucleotides: TGTGCCAGCAGTCCCAGGGGGAGCACCGGGGAGCTGTTTTTT. Its protein is CASSPRGSTGELFF.

The chain is built from TRBV7-2 and TRBJ1-2; D is unclear. Looked up from germline, CDR1 is SGHTA and CDR2 is FQGNSA. Trimming took 4 bases from V and 5 from J, leaving 14 bases between them. CDR3 length: 14 amino acids. CDR3 in DNA: TGTGCCAGCAGCTCAGCCCCGGGTTTTTATGGCTACACCTTC. It translates to CASSSAPGFYGYTF.

This clone is a singleton in its sample. The rearrangement joins TRBV7-3 to TRBJ2-2, with 7 bases fitting TRBD2. Germline lookup yields CDR1 SGHTA and CDR2 FQGTGA. The ends lost 2 bases at V and 7 bases at J; junction bases unmatched: 4. The CDR3 sequence is 14 residues long. CDR3 region: CASSLDRGVGELFF. The CDR3 DNA reads TGTGCCAGCAGCTTAGACCGGGGGGTCGGGGAGCTGTTTTTT.

The chain combines TRBV19 with TRBJ2-2; D is perhaps TRBD2 (5 bases). This CDR3 is 14 amino acids long. Between the trimmed V and J ends, which lost 5 bases and 6 bases, there was a span of 13 bases. Germline values: CDR1 LNHDA, CDR2 SQIVND (reference sequence). The CDR3 nucleotides read TGTGCCAGTAGTTCCTCTTGGACTTCCGGGGAGCTGTTTTTT. This sequence encodes CASSSSWTSGELFF.

The chain has TRBV2 and TRBJ2-7; D gene unclear. Germline CDR1 is SNHLY and CDR2 is FYNNEI. The CDR3 has 15 amino acids. Trimming cost V 6 bases and J 3 bases, with 18 bases left between them. CDR3 in DNA: TGTGCCAGCAGCCGGGTACTTGGTCCGAGCTACGAGCAGTACTTC. This encodes CASSRVLGPSYEQYF.

This chain connects TRBV5-6 to TRBJ2-2; 7 bases match TRBD1. Germline V gene sequence: CDR1 SGHDT, CDR2 YYEEEE. J was trimmed by 0 bases and V by 4 bases; bases with no gene match: 3. The CDR3 is 15 amino acids. This CDR3 is CASSETGANTGELFF. The CDR3 DNA follows: TGTGCCAGCAGCGAAACAGGGGCGAACACCGGGGAGCTGTTTTTT.

A few counts support this clone. The chain is built from TRBV6-1 and TRBJ1-5; D might be TRBD1 (6 bases). Germline V lookup: CDR1 MNHNS, CDR2 SASEGT. V was shortened by 5 bases and J by 1 base, with 9 bases between the two germline ends. The CDR3 extends over 14 amino acids. CDR3 region: CASSRDISNQPQHF. In DNA, the CDR3 is TGTGCCAGCAGTCGGGACATAAGCAATCAGCCCCAGCATTTT.

This clone was seen once. V and J are TRBV5-1 and TRBJ1-4; TRBD1 is a possible D gene (5 bases). Trimming removed 3 bases at V and 2 bases at J, with 8 bases between. Germline CDR1 is SGHRS and CDR2 is YFSETQ. This CDR3 has 14 residues. DNA of the CDR3: TGCGCCAGCAGCTGGGGACGGACTAATGAAAAACTGTTTTTT. Its protein product is CASSWGRTNEKLFF. The complete variable domain, with remaining parts taken from reference TRBV5-1 and TRBJ1-4, reads KAGVTQTPRYLIKTRGQQVTLSCSPISGHRSVSWYQQTPGQGLQFLFEYFSETQRNKGNFPGRFSGRQFSNSRSEMNVSTLELGDSALYLCASSWGRTNEKLFFGSGTQLSVL.

In nucleotides, the CDR3 is TGTGCCAGCAGTTTCTCCGGTAACACCGGGGAGCTGTTTTTT. Translating it yields CASSFSGNTGELFF. The V call is TRBV27, the J call TRBJ2-2; no reliable D call. V was trimmed by 3 bases and J by 2 bases, leaving 7 bases between them. The V gene's germline CDR1 is MNHEY and CDR2 SMNVEV (reference sequence). The CDR3 length is 14 residues.

This chain uses TRBV2 with TRBJ1-6, with 10 nucleotides matching TRBD1. The CDR3 has 14 residues. V was clipped by 5 bases and J by 8 bases; unmatched bases: 3. Germline CDR1 is SNHLY and CDR2 is FYNNEI. The CDR3 DNA follows: TGTGCCAGCAGTAGGGACAGGGGTTATTCACCCCTCCACTTT. This translates into CASSRDRGYSPLHF.

V and J are TRBV30 and TRBJ1-2; weak D call: TRBD1 (6 bases). Germline loops: CDR1 GTSNPN, CDR2 SVGIG (reference sequence). Trimming took 3 bases from V and 0 from J, leaving 11 bases between them. This CDR3 spans 14 amino acids. The CDR3 DNA is TGTGCCTGGAGCGGGGGGCAGCCTAACTATGGCTACACCTTC. Translating it yields CAWSGGQPNYGYTF.